Each of the 31 T cell receptor beta chains below was sequenced from the same sample in a study of OX40 agonist ivuxolimab in advanced cancers. The repertoire was sequenced with immunoSEQ multiplex PCR; TCRdb's copy has only in-frame clones and lacks some. The table records roughly 50,000 clones, roughly 90% of them present only once. This material consisted of CD4+ or CD8+ T cells sorted from blood, taken in a trial of the OX40 agonist ivuxolimab. These receptors came from an adult with an advanced solid tumor such as melanoma, head and neck, liver or kidney cancer.

V is TRBV5-1 and J is TRBJ1-2, with 7 bases fitting TRBD1. V trimming: 5 bases; J trimming: 0 bases; junction bases outside the gene matches: 7. The germline CDR1 and CDR2 sequences are SGHRS and YFSETQ. The CDR3 has 15 amino acids. DNA of the CDR3: TGCGCCAGCAGTCAGGGGGTTAACTCTAACTATGGCTACACCTTC. Protein product: CASSQGVNSNYGYTF.

V usage is TRBV28 and J usage is TRBJ2-1; 10 bases match TRBD2. V lost 6 bases to trimming and J lost 0 bases; unmatched junction nucleotides: 14. The CDR3 runs to 19 residues. Germline-derived CDR1 and CDR2 are MDHEN and SYDVKM. Written as DNA, the CDR3 is TGTGCCAGCAGCCCGGGGGGACTAGCGTCGCCGAGCTCCTACAATGAGCAGTTCTTC. Amino acid sequence: CASSPGGLASPSSYNEQFF.

The chain has TRBV2 and TRBJ2-3, with TRBD2 identical over 9 bases. V lost 4 bases to trimming and J lost 1 base; unmatched junction nucleotides: 6. Per the germline V gene, CDR1 is SNHLY and CDR2 is FYNNEI. This CDR3 is built from 16 residues. CDR3 loop: CASSVTQRGGTDTQYF. The CDR3 coding sequence is TGTGCCAGCAGTGTTACACAGCGGGGGGGCACAGATACGCAGTATTTT.

This rearrangement joins TRBV28 to TRBJ1-4; D gene ambiguous. The CDR3 covers 17 residues. Germline V gene data show CDR1 as MDHEN and CDR2 as SYDVKM. V was trimmed by 3 bases and J by 8 bases, leaving 22 bases between them. The CDR3 here is CASSLVAEYPGKEKLFF. The DNA for the CDR3 is TGTGCCAGCAGTTTGGTGGCAGAGTACCCTGGGAAGGAAAAACTGTTTTTT.

A few counts support this clone. The same CDR3 also results from other DNA sequences found in this sample. The chain links TRBV19 to TRBJ1-1, with D unresolved. V was shortened by 3 bases and J by 1 base, with 6 bases between the two germline ends. Germline CDR1 LNHDA, CDR2 SQIVND (reference sequence). The CDR3 runs to 13 residues. CDR3 DNA sequence: TGTGCCAGTAGTATTTCGGGGAACACTGAAGCTTTCTTT. Its protein is CASSISGNTEAFF.

The chain employs TRBV14 and TRBJ1-4; tentatively, D is TRBD1 (6 bases). The CDR3 totals 15 residues. Germline CDR1 is SGHDN and CDR2 is FVKESK. Trimming took off 0 bases at V and 7 bases at J, with 12 bases between the two ends. This CDR3 reads CASSQDPQGSEKLFF. For the CDR3, the DNA is TGTGCCAGCAGCCAAGACCCACAGGGTAGTGAAAAACTGTTTTTT.

This sequence joins TRBV11-2 and TRBJ2-1; 7 bases agree with TRBD2. V gave up 0 bases and J gave up 3 bases; unmatched junction bases: 5. Germline V gives CDR1 SGHAT, CDR2 FQNNGV. The CDR3 is 16 amino acids. CDR3 in amino acids: CASSLEWEGGYNEQFF. The CDR3, as DNA: TGTGCCAGCAGCTTAGAATGGGAGGGCGGCTACAATGAGCAGTTCTTC.

The rearrangement joins TRBV5-1 to TRBJ1-2; D is unclear. The CDR3 is made up of 16 amino acids. V lost 0 bases, J lost 1 base, and 13 bases lay in between. Per germline, CDR1 SGHRS and CDR2 YFSETQ. In nucleotides, the CDR3 is TGCGCCAGCAGCTTGGCCGCCACTACGGATAACTATGGCTACACCTTC. Encoded protein: CASSLAATTDNYGYTF.

The V gene is TRBV19, the J gene TRBJ1-2; 8 bases line up with TRBD1. V gave up 3 bases and J gave up 5 bases; unmatched junction bases: 8. Germline V gene data show CDR1 as LNHDA and CDR2 as SQIVND (reference sequence). The length of the CDR3 is 15 residues. This CDR3 reads CASSISRTGLYGYTF. CDR3 in DNA: TGTGCCAGTAGTATTAGTCGGACAGGGCTTTATGGCTACACCTTC.

The chain uses TRBV19 and TRBJ2-5, with a weak D call TRBD1 (6 bases). Germline V CDR1 and CDR2: LNHDA, SQIVND (reference sequence). The length of the CDR3 is 14 residues. The V gene lost 3 bases and the J gene lost 5 bases, with 13 bases spanning the gap. The DNA for the CDR3 is TGTGCCAGTAGTATCCGACAGGTGGGGGAGACCCAGTACTTC. It specifies CASSIRQVGETQYF.

The V and J genes are TRBV9 and TRBJ2-3; possible D gene TRBD2, 6 bases. Germline V CDR1 and CDR2: SGDLS, YYNGEE. V was pared by 4 bases and J by 1 base, with 19 bases between. The CDR3 consists of 17 residues. The CDR3 here is CASSQRRETPRTDTQYF. The DNA for the CDR3 is TGTGCCAGCAGCCAAAGGCGGGAAACGCCGCGCACAGATACGCAGTATTTT.

The chain has TRBV19 and TRBJ1-1; D may be TRBD1 (6 bases). V was cut by 2 bases and J by 3 bases, with 16 bases left in between. CDR3 size: 16 residues. The germline V gene has CDR1 LNHDA and CDR2 SQIVND (reference sequence). The CDR3 DNA reads as TGTGCCAGTAGTATATCTACCGAGGGGGGAGACACTGAAGCTTTCTTT. Residues: CASSISTEGGDTEAFF.

This chain connects TRBV27 to TRBJ2-1, with 13 nucleotides matching TRBD2. The germline gives CDR1 MNHEY, CDR2 SMNVEV (reference sequence). The CDR3 totals 16 residues. After removal of 7 bases from V and 0 bases from J, the junction contained 3 bases not matched to a gene. CDR3 residues: CASTRTSGSSYNEQFF. For the CDR3, the DNA is TGTGCCAGCACCAGGACTAGCGGGAGCTCCTACAATGAGCAGTTCTTC.

This clone was counted only a few times. The J gene is TRBJ1-1, the V gene TRBV5-4, with D hard to call. Germline-derived CDR1 and CDR2 are SGHNT and YYREEE (reference sequence). The CDR3 has 13 amino acids. Trimming stripped 1 base from V and 2 bases from J, with 6 bases between. The CDR3 region is CASSLWGNTEAFF. Written as DNA, the CDR3 is TGTGCCAGCAGCTTGTGGGGAAACACTGAAGCTTTCTTT.

V usage is TRBV6-1 and J usage is TRBJ1-5, with 8 bases aligning to TRBD1. CDR1 and CDR2 from the germline V gene are MNHNS and SASEGT. V lost 3 bases, J lost 7 bases, and 14 bases stayed unmatched. There are 17 residues in the CDR3. CDR3 loop: CASSEIWVAGGDQPQHF. The CDR3 DNA follows: TGTGCCAGCAGTGAGATTTGGGTGGCAGGGGGCGACCAGCCCCAGCATTTT.

This clone turned up a few times. The rearrangement links TRBV28 to TRBJ1-5; 8 bases align to TRBD1. With 3 bases clipped from V and 5 bases from J, the junction kept 6 bases outside the gene matches. Germline V CDR1 and CDR2: MDHEN, SYDVKM. The CDR3 sequence is 15 residues long. The DNA for the CDR3 is TGTGCCAGCAGTTTGCCGCAGACAGGGGATCAGCCCCAGCATTTT. It translates to CASSLPQTGDQPQHF.

V is TRBV15 and J is TRBJ1-5; the D is unclear. The CDR3 length is 14 residues. The V end was cut by 0 bases, the J end by 2 bases, with 5 bases between. Germline assignment: CDR1 LNHNV and CDR2 YYDKDF (reference sequence). CDR3 nucleotide sequence: TGTGCCACCAGCAGAGACGTGGGCAATCAGCCCCAGCATTTT. It specifies CATSRDVGNQPQHF.

The V and J genes are TRBV9 and TRBJ2-1; D is uncertain. This CDR3 is 15 amino acids long. The germline V gene encodes CDR1 SGDLS and CDR2 YYNGEE. V was pared by 0 bases and J by 0 bases, with 7 bases between. CDR3 bases: TGTGCCAGCAGCGTAGACAGTTACTCCTACAATGAGCAGTTCTTC. Translation: CASSVDSYSYNEQFF.

The chain carries TRBV27 and TRBJ1-1, with D tentatively TRBD1 (5 bases). The germline V and J ends were trimmed by 10 bases and 0 bases, with 12 bases remaining between them. In germline, CDR1 is MNHEY, CDR2 SMNVEV (reference sequence). This CDR3 has 13 amino acids. DNA for the CDR3: TGTGCCACCCAGACAGAGATGAACACTGAAGCTTTCTTT. It encodes CATQTEMNTEAFF.

V gene TRBV5-4 combines with J gene TRBJ2-1; TRBD2 matches 12 bases. J was trimmed by 9 bases and V by 2 bases; bases with no gene match: 12. Germline CDR1 SGHNT, CDR2 YYREEE (reference sequence). The CDR3 totals 17 residues. The CDR3 DNA reads as TGTGCCAGCAGCTTCGCGGCTAGCGGGGGGGCTTACGGTGAGCAGTTCTTC. This gives the protein CASSFAASGGAYGEQFF.

This clone was seen a few times. V gene TRBV18 combines with J gene TRBJ1-1; no definite D call. This CDR3 comprises 12 residues. The ends were cut back, 4 bases at V and 6 bases at J, with 9 bases in the middle. Germline lookup yields CDR1 KGHSH and CDR2 LQKENI. The chain's CDR3 is CASSQPHPEAFF. The CDR3 DNA follows: TGTGCCAGCTCACAGCCTCATCCTGAAGCTTTCTTT.

The chain combines TRBV27 with TRBJ1-2, with D possibly matching TRBD1 (5 bases). V lost 1 base, J lost 0 bases, and 15 bases lay in between. There are 17 residues in the CDR3. Germline CDR1 reads MNHEY; CDR2 reads SMNVEV (reference sequence). In nucleotides, the CDR3 is TGTGCCAGCAGTTTATACCCCGGGGGGAATGCTAACTATGGCTACACCTTC. Its protein is CASSLYPGGNANYGYTF.

This clone was seen a handful of times. The chain is built from TRBV7-3 and TRBJ2-1; tentative D call: TRBD2 (6 bases). The CDR3 has 13 amino acids. Germline lookup yields CDR1 SGHTA and CDR2 FQGTGA. V gave up 2 bases and J gave up 6 bases, with 8 bases separating them. This CDR3 reads CASSLGGVNEQFF. Written as DNA, the CDR3 is TGTGCCAGCAGCTTAGGAGGGGTCAATGAGCAGTTCTTC.

The chain combines TRBV7-9 with TRBJ2-4, with D uncertain. Deletions cut 3 bases from V and 0 bases from J, with 9 bases between. In germline, CDR1 is SEHNR, CDR2 FQNEAQ (reference sequence). The CDR3 consists of 15 residues. The CDR3 is CASSFSALAKNIQYF. The CDR3 DNA is TGTGCCAGCAGCTTTTCAGCCTTAGCCAAAAACATTCAGTACTTC. The entire variable domain, with the rest obtained from reference TRBV7-9 and TRBJ2-4, is as follows: DTGVSQNPRHKITKRGQNVTFRCDPISEHNRLYWYRQTLGQGPEFLTYFQNEAQLEKSRLLSDRFSAERPKGSFSTLEIQRTEQGDSAMYLCASSFSALAKNIQYFGAGTRLSVL.

The V call is TRBV4-3, the J call TRBJ1-4; D remains unclear. Germline CDR1 LGHNA, CDR2 YSLEER. The CDR3 covers 13 residues. Trimming stripped 3 bases from V and 6 bases from J, with 8 bases between. CDR3 region: CASSQGSHEKLFF. CDR3 coding DNA: TGCGCCAGCAGCCAGGGGTCTCATGAAAAACTGTTTTTT.

The CDR3 nucleotides read TGTGCCAGCAGTTACGAGACAAACACCGGGGAGCTGTTTTTT. It codes for CASSYETNTGELFF. The chain links TRBV6-5 to TRBJ2-2; D gene unclear. With 2 bases removed from V and 2 bases from J, the gap between germline ends came to 6 bases. This CDR3 has 14 amino acids. Germline assignment: CDR1 MNHEY and CDR2 SVGAGI.

The J gene is TRBJ1-1, the V gene TRBV7-2, with D possibly being TRBD1 (6 bases). CDR3 length: 14 residues. V dropped 1 base and J dropped 11 bases, with 17 bases sitting between them. The germline V gene encodes CDR1 SGHTA and CDR2 FQGNSA. CDR3 nucleotide sequence: TGTGCCAGCAGCTTAGGTGGGACAACATTCGCGGCTTTCTTT. Translating it yields CASSLGGTTFAAFF.

This chain joins TRBV7-6 and TRBJ2-7, with TRBD2 identical over 12 bases. The CDR3 runs to 15 residues. Germline CDR1 is SGHVS and CDR2 is FNYEAQ. The V segment lost 5 bases and the J segment 5 bases; nucleotides outside the gene matches: 7. The CDR3 reads CASSPTSGRLDEQYF. DNA of the CDR3: TGTGCCAGCAGCCCGACTAGCGGGAGACTGGACGAGCAGTACTTC.

V and J are TRBV21-1 and TRBJ2-7; the listed D gene, TRBD1, was not tested against the DNA. TRBV21-1 is designated a pseudogene. The CDR3 totals 14 residues. This chain's CDR3 is CASSSPLTDSEQYV. The CDR3, as DNA: TGTGCCAGCAGCAGTCCCCTGACAGATTCCGAGCAGTACGTC.

This clone was recorded once. V is TRBV9 and J is TRBJ2-7, with TRBD1 as a possible D gene (5 bases). Trimming removed 0 bases from V and 5 bases from J, with 9 bases in between. The CDR3 extends over 13 amino acids. Germline values: CDR1 SGDLS, CDR2 YYNGEE. CDR3 coding DNA: TGTGCCAGCAGCGTAGGCCAGGGCCACGAGCAGTACTTC. Residues: CASSVGQGHEQYF.

The chain is built from TRBV7-6 and TRBJ2-4; D unclear. CDR1 SGHVS and CDR2 FNYEAQ come from the germline V gene. The CDR3 consists of 16 residues. V dropped 4 bases and J dropped 3 bases, with 16 bases sitting between them. In nucleotides, the CDR3 is TGTGCCAGCAGCTCCAATTTGTCCCGAGGCAAAAACATTCAGTACTTC. This encodes CASSSNLSRGKNIQYF.